The rows below give T cell receptor beta chains drawn from one sample of a study of blood T cell repertoires in COVID-19. This table comes from immunoSEQ multiplex PCR, and its TCRdb copy is limited to in-frame clones, with some not included. Among 150,000 to 180,000 clones listed, 70% to 85% were seen once. Sequenced sample: peripheral blood. The receptors stem from a woman aged 60-70 years with acute or convalescent COVID-19. Each CDR3 is given with its conserved first and last residue. Fields, in order: D gene, V gene, J gene, clone size, CDR3 protein, CDR3 DNA. The D gene is left open where the match is weak. Clone size is not always given. Where it is, it says once, few, many or a class for expanded clones.

d_gene: -
v_gene: TRBV4-2
j_gene: TRBJ1-2
abundance: -
CDR3aa: CASSHKTDFYGYTF
CDR3nt: TGTGCCAGCAGCCATAAAACAGATTTCTATGGCTACACCTTC

d_gene: TRBD1
v_gene: TRBV19
j_gene: TRBJ1-5
abundance: -
CDR3aa: CASTSTGSSNQPQHF
CDR3nt: TGTGCCAGTACCTCGACAGGGAGTAGCAATCAGCCCCAGCATTTT

d_gene: TRBD1
v_gene: TRBV7-3
j_gene: TRBJ2-1
abundance: -
CDR3aa: CASSLGQGRDNEQFF
CDR3nt: TGTGCCAGCAGCCTAGGACAGGGACGGGACAATGAGCAGTTCTTC

d_gene: TRBD2
v_gene: TRBV5-1
j_gene: TRBJ2-3
abundance: -
CDR3aa: CASSPRTSGGAPNTQYF
CDR3nt: TGCGCCAGCAGCCCTCGGACTAGCGGGGGGGCCCCAAATACGCAGTATTTT

d_gene: -
v_gene: TRBV30
j_gene: TRBJ1-2
abundance: -
CDR3aa: CAWRGTYRYLYGYTF
CDR3nt: TGTGCCTGGAGGGGGACATACCGTTATCTCTATGGCTACACCTTC

d_gene: -
v_gene: TRBV27
j_gene: TRBJ1-3
abundance: few
CDR3aa: CASSLSSGVDSGNTIYF
CDR3nt: TGTGCCAGCAGTTTATCGTCCGGGGTGGACTCTGGAAACACCATATATTTT

d_gene: -
v_gene: TRBV28
j_gene: TRBJ1-1
abundance: -
CDR3aa: CASTLPGVRGNTEAFF
CDR3nt: TGTGCCAGCACCCTACCAGGGGTTAGAGGGAACACTGAAGCTTTCTTT

d_gene: -
v_gene: TRBV6-5
j_gene: TRBJ1-2
abundance: -
CDR3aa: CASRGGGGGYTF
CDR3nt: TGTGCCAGCAGGGGAGGGGGAGGCGGCTACACCTTC

d_gene: -
v_gene: TRBV7-2
j_gene: TRBJ1-5
abundance: -
CDR3aa: CASSQTTGQPQHF
CDR3nt: TGTGCCAGCAGCCAGACGACAGGCCAGCCCCAGCATTTT

d_gene: TRBD1
v_gene: TRBV5-6
j_gene: TRBJ1-2
abundance: -
CDR3aa: CASSTTGKGYGYTF
CDR3nt: TGTGCCAGCAGCACGACAGGGAAGGGCTATGGCTACACCTTC

d_gene: TRBD2
v_gene: TRBV7-2
j_gene: TRBJ2-3
abundance: -
CDR3aa: CASSHSTSGATDTQYF
CDR3nt: TGTGCCAGCAGCCACTCGACTAGCGGGGCCACAGATACGCAGTATTTT

d_gene: TRBD2
v_gene: TRBV7-3
j_gene: TRBJ2-1
abundance: -
CDR3aa: CASSLIGTLDRQWSSGTDNEQFF
CDR3nt: TGTGCCAGCAGCTTAATTGGGACCCTGGACAGGCAGTGGTCTAGCGGGACGGACAATGAGCAGTTCTTC

d_gene: -
v_gene: TRBV6-1
j_gene: TRBJ1-4
abundance: -
CDR3aa: CASSERSGGYEKLFF
CDR3nt: TGTGCCAGCAGTGAACGGTCGGGGGGCTATGAAAAACTGTTTTTT

d_gene: -
v_gene: TRBV3-1/TRBV3-2
j_gene: TRBJ1-1
abundance: -
CDR3aa: CARRNLGHHTEAFF
CDR3nt: TGTGCCAGGAGGAACTTGGGACATCACACTGAAGCTTTCTTT

d_gene: -
v_gene: TRBV18
j_gene: TRBJ1-2
abundance: few
CDR3aa: CASSQGRQSANYGYTF
CDR3nt: TGTGCCAGCTCCCAGGGAAGGCAGTCCGCAAACTATGGCTACACCTTC

d_gene: TRBD1
v_gene: TRBV6-6
j_gene: TRBJ1-3
abundance: -
CDR3aa: CASSDRTGKKDTIYF
CDR3nt: TGTGCCAGCAGTGACCGGACAGGGAAAAAGGACACCATATATTTT

d_gene: TRBD2
v_gene: TRBV29-1
j_gene: TRBJ2-3
abundance: -
CDR3aa: CSVAGLAGAFHTDTQYF
CDR3nt: TGCAGCGTCGCTGGACTAGCGGGGGCCTTCCACACAGATACGCAGTATTTT

d_gene: TRBD2
v_gene: TRBV9
j_gene: TRBJ2-5
abundance: -
CDR3aa: CASSAGTSGGDVQETQYF
CDR3nt: TGTGCCAGCAGCGCCGGGACTAGCGGGGGGGACGTCCAAGAGACCCAGTACTTC

d_gene: -
v_gene: TRBV29-1
j_gene: TRBJ2-6
abundance: -
CDR3aa: CSVEDQAGANVLTF
CDR3nt: TGCAGCGTTGAAGATCAGGCTGGGGCCAACGTCCTGACTTTC

d_gene: -
v_gene: TRBV10-3
j_gene: TRBJ1-5
abundance: once
CDR3aa: CAISVVGEGQPQHF
CDR3nt: TGTGCCATCAGTGTGGTCGGGGAAGGACAGCCCCAGCATTTT

d_gene: TRBD2
v_gene: TRBV6-2/TRBV6-3
j_gene: TRBJ2-1
abundance: -
CDR3aa: CASSERGYNEQFF
CDR3nt: TGTGCCAGCAGCGAGCGGGGATACAATGAGCAGTTCTTC

d_gene: TRBD2
v_gene: TRBV10-2
j_gene: TRBJ2-2
abundance: -
CDR3aa: CASSRLAPNTGELFF
CDR3nt: TGCGCCAGCAGTCGACTAGCGCCGAACACCGGGGAGCTGTTTTTT

d_gene: TRBD2
v_gene: TRBV7-3
j_gene: TRBJ2-5
abundance: -
CDR3aa: CASSLGGLAGRETQYF
CDR3nt: TGTGCCAGCAGCTTGGGAGGACTAGCGGGCCGAGAGACCCAGTACTTC

d_gene: -
v_gene: TRBV3-1/TRBV3-2
j_gene: TRBJ1-6
abundance: -
CDR3aa: CASSGRSESPLHF
CDR3nt: TGTGCCAGCAGCGGGAGGAGTGAGTCACCCCTCCACTTT

d_gene: TRBD1
v_gene: TRBV27
j_gene: TRBJ1-5
abundance: -
CDR3aa: CASWTGRQPQHF
CDR3nt: TGTGCCAGTTGGACAGGAAGGCAGCCCCAGCATTTT

d_gene: -
v_gene: TRBV7-3
j_gene: TRBJ2-5
abundance: -
CDR3aa: CASSPGVGETQYF
CDR3nt: TGTGCCAGCAGCCCAGGGGTTGGGGAGACCCAGTACTTC

d_gene: -
v_gene: TRBV7-6
j_gene: TRBJ1-5
abundance: -
CDR3aa: CASSLGSDWHQPQHF
CDR3nt: TGTGCCAGCAGCTTAGGATCGGACTGGCATCAGCCCCAGCATTTT

d_gene: TRBD2
v_gene: TRBV2
j_gene: TRBJ2-5
abundance: -
CDR3aa: CASSGLAETQYF
CDR3nt: TGTGCCAGCAGTGGACTAGCGGAGACCCAGTACTTC

d_gene: TRBD1
v_gene: TRBV24-1
j_gene: TRBJ2-7
abundance: -
CDR3aa: CATSDPGTGGTYEQYF
CDR3nt: TGTGCCACCAGTGATCCTGGGACAGGGGGGACTTACGAGCAGTACTTC

d_gene: TRBD1
v_gene: TRBV7-2
j_gene: TRBJ1-2
abundance: -
CDR3aa: CASSPRTGWVNYGYTF
CDR3nt: TGTGCCAGCAGCCCGCGGACAGGGTGGGTGAACTATGGCTACACCTTC

d_gene: TRBD1
v_gene: TRBV6-5
j_gene: TRBJ1-1
abundance: -
CDR3aa: CASRTGTANTEAFF
CDR3nt: TGTGCCAGCAGGACCGGGACAGCCAACACCGAAGCTTTCTTT

d_gene: -
v_gene: TRBV5-6
j_gene: TRBJ1-4
abundance: -
CDR3aa: CASSSTPGNEKLFF
CDR3nt: TGTGCCAGCAGCTCGACGCCGGGGAATGAAAAACTGTTTTTT

d_gene: TRBD1
v_gene: TRBV6-5
j_gene: TRBJ1-3
abundance: few
CDR3aa: CASRTGVVDTIYF
CDR3nt: TGTGCCAGCAGGACAGGGGTTGTAGACACCATATATTTT

d_gene: TRBD1
v_gene: TRBV7-2
j_gene: TRBJ2-5
abundance: -
CDR3aa: CASSSGDRYTQYF
CDR3nt: TGTGCCAGCAGCTCGGGGGACAGGTATACCCAGTACTTC

d_gene: TRBD1
v_gene: TRBV10-2
j_gene: TRBJ1-5
abundance: -
CDR3aa: CASSESRGQGGIQHF
CDR3nt: TGCGCCAGCAGTGAGTCTAGGGGACAGGGGGGGATCCAGCATTTT

d_gene: TRBD2
v_gene: TRBV3-1/TRBV3-2
j_gene: TRBJ2-5
abundance: -
CDR3aa: CASSQPNFRTSGGTKGTQYF
CDR3nt: TGTGCCAGCAGCCAACCAAATTTTAGGACTAGCGGGGGCACCAAAGGGACCCAGTACTTC

d_gene: TRBD2
v_gene: TRBV9
j_gene: TRBJ2-1
abundance: -
CDR3aa: CASTTSGVGEQFF
CDR3nt: TGTGCCAGCACTACTAGCGGGGTAGGTGAGCAGTTCTTC

d_gene: TRBD1
v_gene: TRBV4-1
j_gene: TRBJ2-5
abundance: -
CDR3aa: CASSQRRPGTGGFAETQYF
CDR3nt: TGCGCCAGCAGCCAAAGACGACCCGGGACAGGGGGTTTTGCGGAGACCCAGTACTTC

d_gene: -
v_gene: TRBV18
j_gene: TRBJ2-2
abundance: -
CDR3aa: CASSAQGVPNTGELFF
CDR3nt: TGTGCCAGCTCAGCGCAGGGTGTCCCGAACACCGGGGAGCTGTTTTTT

d_gene: TRBD1
v_gene: TRBV28
j_gene: TRBJ1-5
abundance: -
CDR3aa: CASRQGPSSNQPQHF
CDR3nt: TGTGCCAGTAGACAGGGTCCCTCGAGCAATCAGCCCCAGCATTTT

d_gene: -
v_gene: TRBV5-5
j_gene: TRBJ1-6
abundance: -
CDR3aa: CASSPGGGSSYNSPLHF
CDR3nt: TGTGCCAGCAGCCCGGGGGGGGGAAGCTCCTATAATTCACCCCTCCACTTT

d_gene: -
v_gene: TRBV2
j_gene: TRBJ2-2
abundance: -
CDR3aa: CASSERGGANTGELFF
CDR3nt: TGTGCCAGCAGTGAAAGGGGGGGAGCGAACACCGGGGAGCTGTTTTTT

d_gene: -
v_gene: TRBV6-5
j_gene: TRBJ2-3
abundance: -
CDR3aa: CASSSPPAGTQYF
CDR3nt: TGTGCCAGCAGTTCCCCTCCAGCGGGTACGCAGTATTTT

d_gene: -
v_gene: TRBV6-5
j_gene: TRBJ1-4
abundance: -
CDR3aa: CASSRPSTGNEKLFF
CDR3nt: TGTGCCAGCAGCCGACCCAGCACAGGGAATGAAAAACTGTTTTTT

d_gene: TRBD1
v_gene: TRBV25-1
j_gene: TRBJ1-6
abundance: -
CDR3aa: CASRDQGDPSPLHF
CDR3nt: TGTGCCAGCAGAGACCAGGGGGACCCATCACCCCTCCACTTT

d_gene: -
v_gene: TRBV3-1/TRBV3-2
j_gene: TRBJ1-6
abundance: -
CDR3aa: CASSPGSSPLHF
CDR3nt: TGTGCCAGCAGCCCAGGGTCCTCACCCCTCCACTTT

d_gene: -
v_gene: TRBV7-9
j_gene: TRBJ1-2
abundance: -
CDR3aa: CASSLAPGNHGYTF
CDR3nt: TGTGCCAGCAGCTTAGCCCCAGGAAACCATGGCTACACCTTC

d_gene: TRBD1
v_gene: TRBV19
j_gene: TRBJ2-2
abundance: few
CDR3aa: CASGVDRVAGELFF
CDR3nt: TGTGCCAGTGGCGTAGACAGGGTGGCCGGGGAGCTGTTTTTT

d_gene: TRBD2
v_gene: TRBV5-1
j_gene: TRBJ2-7
abundance: -
CDR3aa: CASSPLPGTSFDEQYF
CDR3nt: TGCGCCAGCAGCCCGTTACCCGGGACTAGCTTCGACGAGCAGTACTTC

d_gene: -
v_gene: TRBV7-9
j_gene: TRBJ2-5
abundance: -
CDR3aa: CASSPRRGSQETQYF
CDR3nt: TGTGCCAGCAGCCCCCGCAGGGGTTCCCAAGAGACCCAGTACTTC

d_gene: -
v_gene: TRBV18
j_gene: TRBJ2-2
abundance: once
CDR3aa: CASSPPAAGYTGELFF
CDR3nt: TGTGCCAGCTCACCACCGGCCGCGGGCTACACCGGGGAGCTGTTTTTT

d_gene: TRBD2
v_gene: TRBV7-8
j_gene: TRBJ2-1
abundance: -
CDR3aa: CASSIYGGGGAWNEQFF
CDR3nt: TGTGCCAGCAGCATATACGGCGGCGGGGGGGCTTGGAATGAGCAGTTCTTC

d_gene: -
v_gene: TRBV7-2
j_gene: TRBJ1-1
abundance: -
CDR3aa: CASSPAGRGWTEAFF
CDR3nt: TGTGCCAGCAGCCCAGCGGGTCGGGGTTGGACTGAAGCTTTCTTT

d_gene: -
v_gene: TRBV12-3/TRBV12-4
j_gene: TRBJ1-1
abundance: -
CDR3aa: CASSSSNQVEAFF
CDR3nt: TGTGCCAGCAGTTCATCTAATCAGGTCGAAGCTTTCTTT

d_gene: -
v_gene: TRBV7-2
j_gene: TRBJ2-7
abundance: -
CDR3aa: CASSLAHTYEQYF
CDR3nt: TGTGCCAGCAGCTTAGCTCACACCTACGAGCAGTACTTC

d_gene: -
v_gene: TRBV15
j_gene: TRBJ1-5
abundance: -
CDR3aa: CATSIQGNQPQHF
CDR3nt: TGTGCCACCAGCATACAGGGAAATCAGCCCCAGCATTTT

d_gene: -
v_gene: TRBV30
j_gene: TRBJ1-1
abundance: -
CDR3aa: CAWARGGMTEAFF
CDR3nt: TGTGCCTGGGCGAGGGGGGGGATGACTGAAGCTTTCTTT